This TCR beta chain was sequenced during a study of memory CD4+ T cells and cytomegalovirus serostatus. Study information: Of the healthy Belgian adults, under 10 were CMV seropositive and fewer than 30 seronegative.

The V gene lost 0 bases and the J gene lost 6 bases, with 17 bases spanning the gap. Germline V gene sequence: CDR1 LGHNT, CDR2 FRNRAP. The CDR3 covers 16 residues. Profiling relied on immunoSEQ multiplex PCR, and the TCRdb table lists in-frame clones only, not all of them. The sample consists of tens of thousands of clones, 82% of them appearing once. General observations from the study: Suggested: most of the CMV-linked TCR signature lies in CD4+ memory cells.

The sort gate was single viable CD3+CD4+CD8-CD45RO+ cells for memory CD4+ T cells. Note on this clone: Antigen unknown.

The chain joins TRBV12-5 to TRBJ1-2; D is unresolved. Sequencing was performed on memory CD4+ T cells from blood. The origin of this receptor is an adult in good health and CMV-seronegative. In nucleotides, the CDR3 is TGTGCTAGTGGTTTGGTACCACGGTTGGTGGGGAATGGCTACACCTTC. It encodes CASGLVPRLVGNGYTF.